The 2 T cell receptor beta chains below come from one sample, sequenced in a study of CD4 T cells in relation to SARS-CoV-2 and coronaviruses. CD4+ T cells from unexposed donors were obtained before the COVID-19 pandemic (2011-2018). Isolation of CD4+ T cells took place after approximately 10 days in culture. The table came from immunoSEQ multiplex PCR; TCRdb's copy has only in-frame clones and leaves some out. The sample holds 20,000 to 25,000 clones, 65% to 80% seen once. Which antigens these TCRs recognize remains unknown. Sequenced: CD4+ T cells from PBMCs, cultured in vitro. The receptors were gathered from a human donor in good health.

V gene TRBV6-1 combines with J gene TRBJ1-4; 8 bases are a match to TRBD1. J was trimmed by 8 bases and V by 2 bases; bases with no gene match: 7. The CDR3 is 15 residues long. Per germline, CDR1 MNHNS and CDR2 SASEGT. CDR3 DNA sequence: TGTGCCAGCAGTGAATGGAGGTCAGGGGGCGAAAAACTGTTTTTT. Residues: CASSEWRSGGEKLFF.

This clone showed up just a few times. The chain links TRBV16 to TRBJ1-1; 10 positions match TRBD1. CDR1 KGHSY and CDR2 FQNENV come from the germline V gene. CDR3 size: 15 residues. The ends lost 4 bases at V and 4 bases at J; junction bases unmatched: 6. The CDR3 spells CASSLMDRGATEAFF. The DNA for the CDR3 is TGTGCCAGCAGCCTTATGGACAGGGGGGCCACTGAAGCTTTCTTT.